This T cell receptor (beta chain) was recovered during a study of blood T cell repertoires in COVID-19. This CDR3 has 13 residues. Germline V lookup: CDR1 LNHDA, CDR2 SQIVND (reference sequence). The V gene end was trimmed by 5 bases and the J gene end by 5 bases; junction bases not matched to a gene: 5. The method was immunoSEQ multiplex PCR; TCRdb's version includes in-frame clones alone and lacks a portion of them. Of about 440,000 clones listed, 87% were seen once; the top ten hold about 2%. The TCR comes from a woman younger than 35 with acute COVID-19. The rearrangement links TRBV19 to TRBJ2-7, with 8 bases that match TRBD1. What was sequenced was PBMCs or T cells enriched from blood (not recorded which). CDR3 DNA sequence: TGTGCCAGTAGTTGGACAGGGAGGAACGAGCAGTACTTC. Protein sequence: CASSWTGRNEQYF.